Shown below are 14 T cell receptor beta chains from a single sample sequenced in a study of blood T cell repertoires in COVID-19. TCRdb's table, derived via immunoSEQ multiplex PCR, lists solely in-frame clones and lacks some. The table lists about 190,000 clones, approximately 78% of them singletons. Sequencing was done on a sample of peripheral blood. The source is a woman older than 75 with active or convalescent COVID-19.

The J gene is TRBJ2-7, the V gene TRBV19, with 14 bases lining up with TRBD2. Trimming at V came to 4 bases and at J to 2 bases, leaving 4 bases not matched to a gene. The CDR3 loop spans 16 amino acids. Germline CDR1 is LNHDA and CDR2 is SQIVND (reference sequence). In nucleotides, the CDR3 is TGTGCCAGTAGTAAGGGACTAGCGGGGGCGGCCTACGAGCAGTACTTC. Translation gives CASSKGLAGAAYEQYF.

This chain links TRBV7-2 with TRBJ1-4; 8 nucleotides match TRBD1. Germline CDR1 is SGHTA and CDR2 is FQGNSA. Trimming cost V 5 bases and J 7 bases; bases outside gene matches: 9. The CDR3 runs 15 residues. CDR3 sequence reads: CASSTQPGQVEKLFF. In nucleotides, the CDR3 is TGTGCCAGCAGCACACAACCGGGACAGGTTGAAAAACTGTTTTTT.

This clone appeared a single time. J is TRBJ1-1 and V is TRBV18, with D perhaps matching TRBD1 (6 bases). The CDR3 extends over 14 amino acids. Trimming took 2 bases from V and 1 from J, leaving 8 bases between them. Germline loops: CDR1 KGHSH, CDR2 LQKENI. This chain's CDR3 is CASSPVGGNTEAFF. The CDR3 nucleotides read TGTGCCAGCTCACCAGTAGGGGGGAACACTGAAGCTTTCTTT.

The chain joins TRBV4-1 to TRBJ2-1; 9 bases agree with TRBD1. CDR3 size: 15 residues. CDR1 is MGHRA, CDR2 YSYEKL, per germline. The J segment lost 6 bases and the V segment lost 4 bases, leaving 7 bases of the junction unmatched. This CDR3 is CASSRAGTGFNEQFF. CDR3 DNA: TGCGCCAGCAGCCGCGCCGGGACAGGGTTCAATGAGCAGTTCTTC.

The chain has TRBV29-1 and TRBJ1-1; D remains unclear. The germline CDR1 and CDR2 sequences are SQVTM and ANQGSEA. The CDR3 contains 13 residues. V was cut by 3 bases and J by 0 bases, with 8 bases left in between. CDR3 region: CSVDTVMNTEAFF. The DNA for the CDR3 is TGCAGCGTTGACACAGTCATGAACACTGAAGCTTTCTTT.

This rearrangement joins TRBV5-1 to TRBJ2-2; D possibly corresponds to TRBD2 (6 bases). Trimming cost V 4 bases and J 4 bases, with 17 bases left between them. Looked up from germline, CDR1 is SGHRS and CDR2 is YFSETQ. This CDR3 is built from 16 residues. The CDR3 sequence: CASSRGGVGGTGELFF. The CDR3 DNA reads TGCGCCAGCAGCCGAGGCGGGGTCGGTGGCACCGGGGAGCTGTTTTTT.

Of note for this clone: Mismatch with germline at one junction end may stem from a read error. This chain joins TRBV28 and TRBJ1-5; D is uncertain. The CDR3 loop spans 16 amino acids. CDR1 and CDR2 (germline): MDHEN, SYDVKM. The CDR3 bases are TGTGCCAGCAGTTTGGGTTGGAGGGTGTACAATCAGCTCCAGCATTTT. It is translated as CASSLGWRVYNQLQHF.

The chain links TRBV7-9 to TRBJ2-3, with TRBD1 identical over 8 bases. Germline V gene sequence: CDR1 SEHNR, CDR2 FQNEAQ (reference sequence). V lost 5 bases to trimming and J lost 5 bases; unmatched junction nucleotides: 6. CDR3 size: 14 residues. The CDR3 bases are TGTGCCAGCAGCATGGACAGGGCTGGAGATACGCAGTATTTT. Protein sequence: CASSMDRAGDTQYF.

In its sample, this clone was seen once. V gene TRBV6-2 or TRBV6-3 combines with J gene TRBJ2-1; TRBD2 might be the D (5 bases). Per germline, CDR1 MNHEY and CDR2 SVGEGT. Trimming shortened V by 6 bases and J by 2 bases, and 11 bases separated the two germline ends. This CDR3 contains 14 residues. CDR3: CASSIGVTYNEQFF. The CDR3 region has the DNA TGTGCCAGCAGCATCGGGGTAACCTACAATGAGCAGTTCTTC.

This chain connects TRBV7-9 to TRBJ1-2; D is undetermined. V was trimmed by 1 base and J by 4 bases, leaving 7 bases between them. Germline V gene sequence: CDR1 SEHNR, CDR2 FQNEAQ (reference sequence). The CDR3 is 13 amino acids. As DNA, the CDR3 is TGTGCCAGCAGCTTAGGGCCGGGCTATGGCTACACCTTC. This encodes CASSLGPGYGYTF.

This sequence joins TRBV2 and TRBJ1-5; 10 bases are shared with TRBD1. After removal of 4 bases from V and 4 bases from J, the junction contained 4 bases not matched to a gene. CDR3 length equals 15 residues. Germline V lookup: CDR1 SNHLY, CDR2 FYNNEI. The CDR3, as DNA: TGTGCCAGCAGTGGCCTGGACAGGGGGAATCAGCCCCAGCATTTT. Translated: CASSGLDRGNQPQHF. Full variable domain (rest looked up from reference TRBV2 and TRBJ1-5): EPEVTQTPSHQVTQMGQEVILRCVPISNHLYFYWYRQILGQKVEFLVSFYNNEISEKSEIFDDQFSVERPDGSNFTLKIRSTKLEDSAMYFCASSGLDRGNQPQHFGDGTRLSIL.

This sequence joins TRBV10-3 and TRBJ1-2; 7 bases align to TRBD1. The CDR3 sequence is 16 residues long. The junction had 13 bases not matched to a gene; V was cut back by 3 bases and J by 6 bases. Germline V lookup: CDR1 ENHRY, CDR2 SYGVKD. The CDR3 DNA sequence: TGTGCCATCAGTGACCCAGACAGGGTGAGGAGCAATGGCTACACCTTC. Residues: CAISDPDRVRSNGYTF.

This chain links TRBV9 with TRBJ1-5; TRBD1 aligns across 8 bases. CDR1 and CDR2 from the germline V gene are SGDLS and YYNGEE. This CDR3 is 14 amino acids long. The J segment lost 4 bases and the V segment lost 4 bases, leaving 4 bases of the junction unmatched. The CDR3 coding sequence is TGTGCCAGCAGCTTCGGACAGGGAAATCAGCCCCAGCATTTT. It specifies CASSFGQGNQPQHF. Complete variable domain (other parts from reference TRBV9 and TRBJ1-5): DSGVTQTPKHLITATGQRVTLRCSPRSGDLSVYWYQQSLDQGLQFLIQYYNGEERAKGNILERFSAQQFPDLHSELNLSSLELGDSALYFCASSFGQGNQPQHFGDGTRLSIL.

The chain uses TRBV9 and TRBJ2-3; a possible D gene is TRBD2 (6 bases). CDR3 length: 17 amino acids. The germline CDR1 and CDR2 sequences are SGDLS and YYNGEE. Deletions cut 4 bases from V and 3 bases from J, with 21 bases between. CDR3: CASSTRRVGGWTDTQYF. DNA for the CDR3: TGTGCCAGCAGCACCCGTCGGGTTGGGGGGTGGACAGATACGCAGTATTTT. The full variable domain, rest sourced from reference TRBV9 and TRBJ2-3, is DSGVTQTPKHLITATGQRVTLRCSPRSGDLSVYWYQQSLDQGLQFLIQYYNGEERAKGNILERFSAQQFPDLHSELNLSSLELGDSALYFCASSTRRVGGWTDTQYFGPGTRLTVL.